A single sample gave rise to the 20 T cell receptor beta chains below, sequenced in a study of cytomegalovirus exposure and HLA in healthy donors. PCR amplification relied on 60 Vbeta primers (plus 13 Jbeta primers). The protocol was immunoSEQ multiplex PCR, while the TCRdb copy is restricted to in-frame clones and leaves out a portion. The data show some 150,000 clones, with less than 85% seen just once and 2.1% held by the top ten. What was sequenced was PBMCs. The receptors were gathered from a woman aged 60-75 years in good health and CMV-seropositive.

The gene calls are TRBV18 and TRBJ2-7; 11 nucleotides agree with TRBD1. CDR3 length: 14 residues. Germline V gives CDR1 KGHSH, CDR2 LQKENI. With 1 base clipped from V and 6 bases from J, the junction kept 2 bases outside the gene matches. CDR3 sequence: CASSPQGQGGEQYF. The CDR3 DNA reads TGTGCCAGCTCACCACAGGGACAGGGGGGCGAGCAGTACTTC.

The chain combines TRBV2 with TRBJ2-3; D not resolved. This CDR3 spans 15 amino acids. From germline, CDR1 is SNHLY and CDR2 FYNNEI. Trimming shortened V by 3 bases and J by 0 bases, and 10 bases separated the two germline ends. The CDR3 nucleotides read TGTGCCAGCAGTGAGTCTGTTCTTAGCACAGATACGCAGTATTTT. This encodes CASSESVLSTDTQYF.

The CDR3 loop is CASSRLSTGLNYGYTF. The CDR3 DNA follows: TGTGCCAGCTCACGACTATCGACAGGATTAAACTATGGCTACACCTTC. The V call is TRBV18, the J call TRBJ1-2; the D gene is possibly TRBD1 (6 bases). The germline V gene has CDR1 KGHSH and CDR2 LQKENI. The CDR3 loop spans 16 amino acids. Trimming stripped 4 bases from V and 2 bases from J, with 17 bases between.

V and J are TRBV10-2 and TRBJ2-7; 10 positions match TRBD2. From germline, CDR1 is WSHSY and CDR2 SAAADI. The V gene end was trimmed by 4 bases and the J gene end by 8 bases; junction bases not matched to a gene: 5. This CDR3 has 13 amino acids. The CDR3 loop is CASSGQREGQQYF. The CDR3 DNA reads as TGCGCCAGCAGTGGGCAGCGGGAGGGCCAGCAGTACTTC.

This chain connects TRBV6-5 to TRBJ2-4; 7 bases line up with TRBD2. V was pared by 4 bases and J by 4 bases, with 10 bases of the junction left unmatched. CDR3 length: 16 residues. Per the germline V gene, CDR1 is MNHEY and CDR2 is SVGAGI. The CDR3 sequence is CASSSRGVSTKNIQYF. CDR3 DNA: TGTGCCAGCAGTTCCCGGGGGGTGTCGACTAAAAACATTCAGTACTTC.

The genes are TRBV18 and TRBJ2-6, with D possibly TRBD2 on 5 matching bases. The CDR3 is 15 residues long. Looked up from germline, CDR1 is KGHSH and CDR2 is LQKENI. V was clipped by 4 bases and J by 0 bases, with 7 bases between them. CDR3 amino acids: CASSQGSSGANVLTF. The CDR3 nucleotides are TGTGCCAGCTCACAAGGGAGCTCTGGGGCCAACGTCCTGACTTTC.

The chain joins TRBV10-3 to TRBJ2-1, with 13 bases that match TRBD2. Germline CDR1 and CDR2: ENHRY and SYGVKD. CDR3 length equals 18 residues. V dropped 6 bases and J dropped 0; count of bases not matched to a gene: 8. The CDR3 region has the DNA TGTGCCATCAGCGCCGGGACTAGCGGGATTAGCTCCTACAATGAGCAGTTCTTC. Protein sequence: CAISAGTSGISSYNEQFF.

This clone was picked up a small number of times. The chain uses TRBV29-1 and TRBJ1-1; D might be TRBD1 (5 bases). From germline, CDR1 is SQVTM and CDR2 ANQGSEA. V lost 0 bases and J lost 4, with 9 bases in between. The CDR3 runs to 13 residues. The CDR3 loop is CSVEDQQGTEAFF. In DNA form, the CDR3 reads TGCAGCGTTGAAGATCAGCAGGGCACTGAAGCTTTCTTT.

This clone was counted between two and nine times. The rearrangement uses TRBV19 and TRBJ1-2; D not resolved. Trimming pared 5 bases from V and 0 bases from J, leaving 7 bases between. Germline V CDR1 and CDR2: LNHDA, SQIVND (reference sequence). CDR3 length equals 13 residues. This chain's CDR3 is CASSVSANYGYTF. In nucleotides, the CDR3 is TGTGCCAGTAGTGTTTCAGCTAACTATGGCTACACCTTC.

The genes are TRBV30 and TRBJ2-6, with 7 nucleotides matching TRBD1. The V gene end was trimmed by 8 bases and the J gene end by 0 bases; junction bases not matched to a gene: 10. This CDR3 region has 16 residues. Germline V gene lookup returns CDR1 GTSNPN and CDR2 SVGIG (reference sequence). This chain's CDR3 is CAGDRAFSSGANVLTF. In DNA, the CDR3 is TGTGCCGGTGACAGGGCCTTCAGCTCTGGGGCCAACGTCCTGACTTTC.

The CDR3 nucleotides are TGTGCCAGCAGCGTCGGGACAGGGGGATTTTTCTCAGCTAATGAAAAACTGTTTTTT. Encoded protein: CASSVGTGGFFSANEKLFF. V usage is TRBV9 and J usage is TRBJ1-4, with 11 bases identical to TRBD1. CDR3 length: 19 residues. The V segment lost 2 bases and the J segment 3 bases; nucleotides outside the gene matches: 12. Germline V gives CDR1 SGDLS, CDR2 YYNGEE. Complete variable domain (other parts from reference TRBV9 and TRBJ1-4): DSGVTQTPKHLITATGQRVTLRCSPRSGDLSVYWYQQSLDQGLQFLIQYYNGEERAKGNILERFSAQQFPDLHSELNLSSLELGDSALYFCASSVGTGGFFSANEKLFFGSGTQLSVL.

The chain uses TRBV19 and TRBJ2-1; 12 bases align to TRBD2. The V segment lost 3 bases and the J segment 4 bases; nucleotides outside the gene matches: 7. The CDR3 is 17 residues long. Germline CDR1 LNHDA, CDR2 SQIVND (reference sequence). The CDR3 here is CASSMDEGTSGYNEQFF. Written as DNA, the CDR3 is TGTGCCAGTAGTATGGACGAAGGGACTAGCGGGTACAATGAGCAGTTCTTC.

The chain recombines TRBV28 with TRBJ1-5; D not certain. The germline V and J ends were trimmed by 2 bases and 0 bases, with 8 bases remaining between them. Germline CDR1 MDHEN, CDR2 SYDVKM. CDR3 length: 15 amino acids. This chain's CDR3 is CASSLGDGSNQPQHF. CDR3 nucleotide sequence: TGTGCCAGCAGTTTAGGAGACGGTAGCAATCAGCCCCAGCATTTT.

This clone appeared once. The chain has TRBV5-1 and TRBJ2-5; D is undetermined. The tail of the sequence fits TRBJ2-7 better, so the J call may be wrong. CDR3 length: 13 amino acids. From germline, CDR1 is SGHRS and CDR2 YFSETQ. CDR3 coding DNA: TGCGCCAGCAGCTTCACCTCTCCCTACGAGCAGTACTTC. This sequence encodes CASSFTSPYEQYF.

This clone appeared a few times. This CDR3 is CASSFTGFEKLFF. CDR3 in DNA: TGTGCCAGCAGTTTCACAGGGTTTGAAAAACTGTTTTTT. J is TRBJ1-4 and V is TRBV28, with D tentatively TRBD1 (6 bases). Trimming left V 3 bases short and J 7 bases short, with 9 bases between. CDR1 is MDHEN, CDR2 SYDVKM, per germline. The CDR3 loop spans 13 amino acids.

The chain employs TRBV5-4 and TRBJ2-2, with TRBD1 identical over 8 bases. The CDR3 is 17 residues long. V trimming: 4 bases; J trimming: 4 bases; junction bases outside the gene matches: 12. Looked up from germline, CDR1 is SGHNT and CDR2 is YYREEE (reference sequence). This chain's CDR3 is CASSAATGGYGTGELFF. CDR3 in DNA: TGTGCCAGCAGCGCGGCCACAGGGGGATATGGCACCGGGGAGCTGTTTTTT.

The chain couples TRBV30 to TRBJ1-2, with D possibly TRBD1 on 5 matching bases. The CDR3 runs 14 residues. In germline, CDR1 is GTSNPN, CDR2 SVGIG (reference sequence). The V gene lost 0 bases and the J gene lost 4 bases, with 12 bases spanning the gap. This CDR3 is CAWSVQAARYGYTF. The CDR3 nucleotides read TGTGCCTGGAGTGTACAGGCCGCTCGCTATGGCTACACCTTC.

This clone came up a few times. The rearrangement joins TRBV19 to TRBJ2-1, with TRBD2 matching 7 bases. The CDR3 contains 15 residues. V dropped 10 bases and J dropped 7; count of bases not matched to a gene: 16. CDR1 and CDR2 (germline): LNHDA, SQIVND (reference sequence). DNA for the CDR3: TGTGCCACCTCGCCCCTAGCGGCCCTAGTGAATGAGCAGTTCTTC. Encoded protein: CATSPLAALVNEQFF.

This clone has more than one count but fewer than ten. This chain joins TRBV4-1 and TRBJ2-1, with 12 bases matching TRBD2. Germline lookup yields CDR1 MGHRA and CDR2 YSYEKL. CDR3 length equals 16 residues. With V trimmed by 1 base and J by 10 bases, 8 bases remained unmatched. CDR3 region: CASSQAGLAGGREQFF. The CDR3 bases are TGCGCCAGCAGCCAAGCAGGCCTAGCGGGAGGGCGGGAGCAGTTCTTC.

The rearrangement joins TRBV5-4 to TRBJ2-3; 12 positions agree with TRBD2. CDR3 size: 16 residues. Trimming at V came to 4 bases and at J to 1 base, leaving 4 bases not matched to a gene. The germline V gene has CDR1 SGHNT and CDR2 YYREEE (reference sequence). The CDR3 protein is CASSARLAGGTDTQYF. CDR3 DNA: TGTGCCAGCAGCGCCCGACTAGCGGGAGGCACAGATACGCAGTATTTT. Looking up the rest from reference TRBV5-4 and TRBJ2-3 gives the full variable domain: ETGVTQSPTHLIKTRGQQVTLRCSSQSGHNTVSWYQQALGQGPQFIFQYYREEENGRGNFPPRFSGLQFPNYSSELNVNALELDDSALYLCASSARLAGGTDTQYFGPGTRLTVL.